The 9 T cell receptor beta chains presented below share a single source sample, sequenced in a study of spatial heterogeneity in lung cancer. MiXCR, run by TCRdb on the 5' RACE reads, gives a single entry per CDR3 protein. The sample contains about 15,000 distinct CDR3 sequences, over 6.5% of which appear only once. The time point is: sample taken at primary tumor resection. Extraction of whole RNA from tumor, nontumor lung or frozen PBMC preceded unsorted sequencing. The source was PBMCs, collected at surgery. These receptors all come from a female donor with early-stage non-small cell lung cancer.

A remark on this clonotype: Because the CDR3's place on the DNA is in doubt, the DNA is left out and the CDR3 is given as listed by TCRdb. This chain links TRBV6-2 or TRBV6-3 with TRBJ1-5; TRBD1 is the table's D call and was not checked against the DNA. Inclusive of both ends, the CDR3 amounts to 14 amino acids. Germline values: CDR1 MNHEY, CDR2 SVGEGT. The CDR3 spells CASSYSGQGQPQHF.

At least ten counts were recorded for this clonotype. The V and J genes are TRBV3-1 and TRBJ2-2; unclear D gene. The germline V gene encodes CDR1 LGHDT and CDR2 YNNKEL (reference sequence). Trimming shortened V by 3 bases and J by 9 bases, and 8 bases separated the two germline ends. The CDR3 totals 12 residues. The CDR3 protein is CASSQRVRELFF. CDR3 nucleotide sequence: TGTGCCAGCAGCCAGAGAGTCCGGGAGCTGTTTTTT.

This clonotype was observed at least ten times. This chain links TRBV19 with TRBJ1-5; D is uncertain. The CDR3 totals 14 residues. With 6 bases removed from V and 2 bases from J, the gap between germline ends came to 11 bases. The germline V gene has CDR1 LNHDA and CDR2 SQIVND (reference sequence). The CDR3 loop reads CASSTLGGNQPQHF. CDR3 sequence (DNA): TGTGCCAGTAGCACCCTAGGAGGCAATCAGCCCCAGCATTTT.

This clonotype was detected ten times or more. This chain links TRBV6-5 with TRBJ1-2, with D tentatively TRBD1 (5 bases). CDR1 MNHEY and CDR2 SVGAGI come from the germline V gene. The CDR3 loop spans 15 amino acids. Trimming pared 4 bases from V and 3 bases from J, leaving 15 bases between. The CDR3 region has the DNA TGTGCCAGCAGTTCCGCGGGAGGAGGGGACTATGGCTACACCTTC. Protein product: CASSSAGGGDYGYTF.

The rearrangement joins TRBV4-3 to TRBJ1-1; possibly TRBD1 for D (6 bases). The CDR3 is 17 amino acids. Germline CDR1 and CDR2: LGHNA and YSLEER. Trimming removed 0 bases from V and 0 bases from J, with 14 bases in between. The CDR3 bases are TGCGCCAGCAGCCAAGATTTGGGCACAGGGATGAACACTGAAGCTTTCTTT. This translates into CASSQDLGTGMNTEAFF.

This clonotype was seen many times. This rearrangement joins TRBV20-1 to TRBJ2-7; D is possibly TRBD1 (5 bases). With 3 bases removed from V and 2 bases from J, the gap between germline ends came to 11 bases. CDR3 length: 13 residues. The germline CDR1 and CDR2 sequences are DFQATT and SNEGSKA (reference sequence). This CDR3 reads CSARSGPTYEQYF. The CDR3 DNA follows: TGCAGTGCTAGGTCAGGGCCCACCTACGAGCAGTACTTC.

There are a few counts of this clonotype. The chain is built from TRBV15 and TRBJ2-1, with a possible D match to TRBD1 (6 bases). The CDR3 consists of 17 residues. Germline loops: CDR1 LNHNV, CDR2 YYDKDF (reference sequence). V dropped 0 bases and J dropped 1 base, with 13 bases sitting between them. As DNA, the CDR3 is TGTGCCACCAGCAGAGAGGGCGTGGGGGCGTCCTACAATGAGCAGTTCTTC. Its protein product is CATSREGVGASYNEQFF. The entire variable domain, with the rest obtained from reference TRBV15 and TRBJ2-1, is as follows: DAMVIQNPRYQVTQFGKPVTLSCSQTLNHNVMYWYQQKSSQAPKLLFHYYDKDFNNEADTPDNFQSRRPNTSFCFLDIRSPGLGDTAMYLCATSREGVGASYNEQFFGPGTRLTVL.

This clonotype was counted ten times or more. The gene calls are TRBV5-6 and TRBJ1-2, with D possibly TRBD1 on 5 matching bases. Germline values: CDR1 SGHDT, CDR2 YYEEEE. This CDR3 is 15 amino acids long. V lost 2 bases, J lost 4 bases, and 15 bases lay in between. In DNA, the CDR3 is TGTGCCAGCAGCTTAGGGACGGATCCTTTCTATGGCTACACCTTC. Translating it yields CASSLGTDPFYGYTF.

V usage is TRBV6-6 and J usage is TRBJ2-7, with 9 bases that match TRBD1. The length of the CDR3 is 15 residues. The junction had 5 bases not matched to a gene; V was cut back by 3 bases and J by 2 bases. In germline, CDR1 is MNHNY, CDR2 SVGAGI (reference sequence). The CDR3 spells CASSYDRGGTYEQYF. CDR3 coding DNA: TGTGCCAGCAGTTATGACAGGGGGGGGACCTACGAGCAGTACTTC.